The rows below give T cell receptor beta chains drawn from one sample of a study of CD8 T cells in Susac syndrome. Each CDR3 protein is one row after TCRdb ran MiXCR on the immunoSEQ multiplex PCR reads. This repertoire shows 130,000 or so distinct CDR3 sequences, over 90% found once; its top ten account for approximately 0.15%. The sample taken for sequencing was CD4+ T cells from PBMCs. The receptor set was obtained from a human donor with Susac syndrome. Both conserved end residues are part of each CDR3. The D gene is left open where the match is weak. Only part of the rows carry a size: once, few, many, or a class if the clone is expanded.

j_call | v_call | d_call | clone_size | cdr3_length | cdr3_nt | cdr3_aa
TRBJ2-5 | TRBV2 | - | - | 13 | TGTGCCAGCAGTGTCCCCGAGGGAGAGACCCAGTACTTC | CASSVPEGETQYF
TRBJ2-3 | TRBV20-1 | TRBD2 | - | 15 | TGCAGTGCTAGAGATTTTAGCGGGAACACAGATACGCAGTATTTT | CSARDFSGNTDTQYF
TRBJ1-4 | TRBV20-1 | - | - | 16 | TGCAGTGCTAGAGATGGGTTGGTCGGGTTTAATGAAAAACTGTTTTTT | CSARDGLVGFNEKLFF
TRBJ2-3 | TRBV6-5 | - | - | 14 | TGTGCCAGCAGTGTCCCGGGGGGCACAGATACGCAGTATTTT | CASSVPGGTDTQYF
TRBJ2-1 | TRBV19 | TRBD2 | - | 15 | TGTGCCAGTAGTAAAGGGTCCCCCAGCGGGAGAGAAAGGTTCTTC | CASSKGSPSGRERFF
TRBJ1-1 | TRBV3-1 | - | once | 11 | TGTGCCAGCAGCTCTTACCATGAAGCTTTCTTT | CASSSYHEAFF
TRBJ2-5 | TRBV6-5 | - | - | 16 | TGTGCCAGCAGTTACCGTCGAACGGCAGGGGCAGAGACCCAGTACTTC | CASSYRRTAGAETQYF
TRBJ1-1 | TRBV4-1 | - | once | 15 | TGCGCCAGCAGCCAAGATCTACAATTGAACACTGAAGCTTTCTTT | CASSQDLQLNTEAFF
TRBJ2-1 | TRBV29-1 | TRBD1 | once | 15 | TGCAGCGTCGGGGACAGGAGGTTTATGGACAATGAGCAGTTCTTC | CSVGDRRFMDNEQFF
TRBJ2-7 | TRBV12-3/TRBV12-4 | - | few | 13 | TGTGCCAGCAGTTTGAGGACTGGCTACGAGCAGTACTTC | CASSLRTGYEQYF
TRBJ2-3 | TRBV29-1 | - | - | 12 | TGCAGCGCCCAACAAGATCCAGATACGCAGTATTTT | CSAQQDPDTQYF
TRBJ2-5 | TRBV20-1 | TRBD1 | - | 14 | TGCAGTGCTTTCCGACAGGGTAGGCAAGAGACCCAGTACTTC | CSAFRQGRQETQYF
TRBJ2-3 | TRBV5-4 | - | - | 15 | TGTGCCAGCAGCGGGGGGACAGCGCGCACAGATACGCAGTATTTT | CASSGGTARTDTQYF
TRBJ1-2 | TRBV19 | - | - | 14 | TGTGCCACCTGCGGGCCGAGTCCGCCCTTTGGCTACACCTTC | CATCGPSPPFGYTF
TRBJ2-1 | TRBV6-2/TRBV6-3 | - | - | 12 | TGTGCCAGCAGTGATGGACTGTTTGAGCAGTTCTTC | CASSDGLFEQFF
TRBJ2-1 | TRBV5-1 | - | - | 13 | TGCGCCAGCAGCCAATCTGGGTGGGATGAGCAGTTCTTC | CASSQSGWDEQFF
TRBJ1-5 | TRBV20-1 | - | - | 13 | TGCAGTGCTAGACACCCTAGCAATCAGCCCCAGCATTTT | CSARHPSNQPQHF
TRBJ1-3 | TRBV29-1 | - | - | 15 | TGCAGCGTTTCGGACAGATCTTTCTCTGGAAACACCATATATTTT | CSVSDRSFSGNTIYF
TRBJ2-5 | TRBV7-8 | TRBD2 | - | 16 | TGTGCCAGCAGCTTAAGGGAGACTAGCGGGACGGAGACCCAGTACTTC | CASSLRETSGTETQYF
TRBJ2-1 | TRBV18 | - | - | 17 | TGTGCCAGCTCTCCCTACAGGTCCGGCGCCTCCTACAATGAGCAGTTCTTC | CASSPYRSGASYNEQFF
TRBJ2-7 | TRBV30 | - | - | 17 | TGTGCCTGGAGCGTAAAATTGGGCAGGGGACTCTCCTACGAGCAGTACTTC | CAWSVKLGRGLSYEQYF
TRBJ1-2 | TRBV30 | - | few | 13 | TGTGCCTGGAGTAGAGGTGCGGGTCGGGGCTACACCTTC | CAWSRGAGRGYTF
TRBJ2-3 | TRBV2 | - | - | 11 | TGTGCCAGCAGTGGGGGGGATACGCAGTATTTT | CASSGGDTQYF
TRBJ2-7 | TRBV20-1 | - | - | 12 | TGCAGTCTAACATCGGCTTACTACGAGCAGTACTTC | CSLTSAYYEQYF
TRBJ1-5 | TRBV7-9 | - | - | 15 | TGTGCCAGCAGCCCAGGGGTGGGGGATGGTCAGCCCCAGCATTTT | CASSPGVGDGQPQHF
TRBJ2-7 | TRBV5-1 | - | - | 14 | TGCGCCAGCAGCTTGGAGGGCAGGGGCAACGAGCAGTACTTC | CASSLEGRGNEQYF
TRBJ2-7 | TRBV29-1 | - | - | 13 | TGCAGCGCTGCTTATCAGGCCGGATACGAGCAGTACTTC | CSAAYQAGYEQYF
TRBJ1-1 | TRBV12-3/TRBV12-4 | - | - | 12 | TGTGCCAGCAGTTTAAGGAGCAGCGAAGCTTTCTTT | CASSLRSSEAFF
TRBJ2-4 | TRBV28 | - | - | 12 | TGTGCCAGCGGGGAGATGAAAAACATTCAGTACTTC | CASGEMKNIQYF
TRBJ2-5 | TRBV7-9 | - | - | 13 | TGTGCCAGCAGCCCCGCCTCAATAGGGACCCAGTACTTC | CASSPASIGTQYF
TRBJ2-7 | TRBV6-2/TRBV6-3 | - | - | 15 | TGTGCCAGCATACGCGCCGGGACTGACTCCTACGAGCAGTACTTC | CASIRAGTDSYEQYF
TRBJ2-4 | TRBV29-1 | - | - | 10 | TGCAGCGTTGAGGAAAACATTCAGTACTTC | CSVEENIQYF
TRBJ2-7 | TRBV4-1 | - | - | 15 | TGCGCCAGCAGCCAAGATTTAGGTCGGCGGGGAGAGCAGTACTTC | CASSQDLGRRGEQYF
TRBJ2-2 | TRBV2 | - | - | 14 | TGTGCCAGCAGGCCCGGGACGAACACCGGGGAGCTGTTTTTT | CASRPGTNTGELFF
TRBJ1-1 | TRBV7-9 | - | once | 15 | TGTGCCAGCAGCCCCCAGGGGCACTCGGGATCTGAAGCTTTCTTT | CASSPQGHSGSEAFF
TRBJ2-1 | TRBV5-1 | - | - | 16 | TGCGCCAGCAGGATAGGGGGCGGGAGCATAAACAATGAGCAGTTCTTC | CASRIGGGSINNEQFF
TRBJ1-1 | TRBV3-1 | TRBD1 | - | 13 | TGTGCCAGCAGCCCAGACAGGGGGCGTCAGGCTTTCTTT | CASSPDRGRQAFF
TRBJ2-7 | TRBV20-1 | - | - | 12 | TGCAGTGCTGTTGGGGGTCCCTACGAGCAGTACTTC | CSAVGGPYEQYF
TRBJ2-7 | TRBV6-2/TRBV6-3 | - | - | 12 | TGTGCCAGCAGTCCCCTAGGACACGAGCAGTACTTC | CASSPLGHEQYF
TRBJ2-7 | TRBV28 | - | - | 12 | TGTGCCAGCAGTGGGTTGACCTACGAGCAGTACTTC | CASSGLTYEQYF
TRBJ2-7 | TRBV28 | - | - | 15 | TGTGCCAGCAGTTTGTCGGGGACTGGATCCTACGAGCAGTACTTC | CASSLSGTGSYEQYF
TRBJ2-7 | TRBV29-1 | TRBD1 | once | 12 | TGCAGCGTCTCGACAGGGGTGGGCGAGCAGTACTTC | CSVSTGVGEQYF
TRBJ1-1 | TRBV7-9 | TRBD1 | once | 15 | TGTGCCAGCAGCCCAAGACAGGGGCTTAACACTGAAGCTTTCTTT | CASSPRQGLNTEAFF
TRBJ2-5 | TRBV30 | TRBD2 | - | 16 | TGTGCCTGGAGTGTACCGACTAGCGGATCCGAAGAGACCCAGTACTTC | CAWSVPTSGSEETQYF
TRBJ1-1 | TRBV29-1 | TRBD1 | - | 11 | TGCAGCGGACAGGGAAACACTGAAGCTTTCTTT | CSGQGNTEAFF
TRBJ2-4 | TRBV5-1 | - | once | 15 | TGCGCCAGCAGCTTGGAGACAGTAGCCAAAAACATTCAGTACTTC | CASSLETVAKNIQYF
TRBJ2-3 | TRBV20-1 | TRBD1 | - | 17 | TGCAGTGCTAGAGATCTAGGCGGTTTTCGACAGGGCAGTACGCAGTATTTT | CSARDLGGFRQGSTQYF
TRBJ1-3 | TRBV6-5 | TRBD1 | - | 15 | TGTGCCAGCAGCCAGGGGGTACGCTCTGGAAACACCATATATTTT | CASSQGVRSGNTIYF
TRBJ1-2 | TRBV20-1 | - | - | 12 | TGCAGTGCTAGGTCTGGGCCTTCAGGCTACACCTTC | CSARSGPSGYTF
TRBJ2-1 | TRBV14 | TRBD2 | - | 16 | TGTGCCAGCAGCCAGCAACTAGCGGGAGATATAAATGAGCAGTTCTTC | CASSQQLAGDINEQFF
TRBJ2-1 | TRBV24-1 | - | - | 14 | TGTGCCACCAGTGTCGCCGCAGGGTCCTGGGGGCAGTTCTTC | CATSVAAGSWGQFF
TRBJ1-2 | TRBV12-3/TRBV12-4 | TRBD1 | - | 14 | TGTGCCAGCAGGCTGGGACAGGGGGTCGGTGGCTACACCTTC | CASRLGQGVGGYTF
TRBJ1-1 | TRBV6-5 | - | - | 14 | TGTGCCAGCAGTTACTCGATCGCGGGCGGCGAAGCTTTCTTT | CASSYSIAGGEAFF
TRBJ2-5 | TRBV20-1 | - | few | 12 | TGCAGTGCTAGGGCGGGGTCAGAGACCCAGTACTTC | CSARAGSETQYF
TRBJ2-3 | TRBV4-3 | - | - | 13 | TGCGCCAGCAGCCATAGGGAGGCAGATACGCAGTATTTT | CASSHREADTQYF